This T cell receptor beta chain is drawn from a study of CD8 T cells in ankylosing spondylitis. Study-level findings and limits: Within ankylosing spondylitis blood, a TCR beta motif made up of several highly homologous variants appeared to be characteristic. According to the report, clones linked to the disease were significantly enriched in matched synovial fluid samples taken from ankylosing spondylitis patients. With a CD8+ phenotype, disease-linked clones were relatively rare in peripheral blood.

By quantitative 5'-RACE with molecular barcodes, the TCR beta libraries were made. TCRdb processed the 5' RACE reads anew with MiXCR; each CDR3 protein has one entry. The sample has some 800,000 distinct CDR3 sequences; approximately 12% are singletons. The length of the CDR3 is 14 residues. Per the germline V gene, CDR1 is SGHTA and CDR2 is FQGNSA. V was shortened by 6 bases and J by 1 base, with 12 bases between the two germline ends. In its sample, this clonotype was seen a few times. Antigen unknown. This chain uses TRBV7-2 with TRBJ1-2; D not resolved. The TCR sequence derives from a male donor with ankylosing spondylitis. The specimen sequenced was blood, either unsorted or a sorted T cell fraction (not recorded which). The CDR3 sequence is CASRTTGINYGYTF. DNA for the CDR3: TGTGCCAGCAGGACTACCGGGATTAACTATGGCTACACCTTC. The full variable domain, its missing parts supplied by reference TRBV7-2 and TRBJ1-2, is GAGVSQSPSNKVTEKGKDVELRCDPISGHTALYWYRQSLGQGLEFLIYFQGNSAPDKSGLPSDRFSAERTGGSVSTLTIQRTQQEDSAVYLCASRTTGINYGYTFGSGTRLTVV.